This T cell receptor (beta chain) was obtained from a study of beta chain features in type 1 diabetes. The study's findings and limits: Researchers could not determine here whether HLA type influences TCRB rearrangement. PCR might preferentially amplify shorter templates, equally in patients and controls.

Expressed TCRB transcripts were sequenced because the isolated RNA had all been reverse transcribed beforehand. Deep immunoSEQ sequencing covered naive, central memory and regulatory T cell samples. Here immunoSEQ multiplex PCR was the method, and the copy in TCRdb shows in-frame clones only, minus some. The data hold about 370,000 clones, with about 15% observed a single time. V gave up 0 bases and J gave up 5 bases, with 14 bases separating them. The CDR3 contains 15 residues. Germline CDR1 is SGDLS and CDR2 is YYNGEE. A few counts support this clone. No antigen is known for it. Sequencing was done on a sample of naive CD4+ T cells from blood. V gene TRBV9 combines with J gene TRBJ1-2; maybe TRBD1 (5 bases). The receptor's source is a woman aged 18 to 35 in good health. The CDR3 coding sequence is TGTGCCAGCAGCGTAGCTGACAGTCGGGTTTATGGCTACACCTTC. This codes for CASSVADSRVYGYTF. The full variable domain, with the rest looked up from reference TRBV9 and TRBJ1-2, is DSGVTQTPKHLITATGQRVTLRCSPRSGDLSVYWYQQSLDQGLQFLIQYYNGEERAKGNILERFSAQQFPDLHSELNLSSLELGDSALYFCASSVADSRVYGYTFGSGTRLTVV.